The 12 T cell receptor beta chains below were found in one sample sequenced in a study of beta chain bispecific antibodies for T cell cancers (dated by TCRdb to the early 2020s). General findings and caveats noted by the study authors: Every sequenced sample was a mix of normal T cells and leukemia cell line cells, and most of the targeted TRBV signal originated from the leukemia cells instead of the normal T cells.

The method behind the library was 5' RACE. TCRdb reanalyzed the raw reads on its own, using fastp at Q25 for trimming and MiXCR for clone calling, and kept in-frame beta chains. Each CDR3 protein gets just one entry, which takes the most common genes and DNA from the rows behind it. For this sample the table gives about 17,000 distinct CDR3 sequences, of which less than 2.5% were detected only once. Of the sample, 6.9% falls within the top ten clones. For these TCRs, the target antigens are not known. T cells were expanded from blood mononuclear cells for roughly 3 days using either anti-CD3 antibody OKT3 or CD3/CD28 Dynabeads. The sequencing sample was made of healthy donor T cells cultured with leukemia cells. These receptors originate from a human donor in good health. Some clones in this sample may be carry-over from other donors' samples.

At least ten counts were recorded for this clonotype. This chain joins TRBV30 and TRBJ1-1; 7 bases align to TRBD1. Germline V CDR1 and CDR2: GTSNPN, SVGIG (reference sequence). The CDR3 is 14 residues long. Trimming removed 2 bases from V and 1 base from J; junction bases left unmatched: 4. The CDR3 DNA reads TGTGCCTGGAGTCAGGGGGTTTGGAACACTGAAGCTTTCTTT. Protein sequence: CAWSQGVWNTEAFF.

This clonotype appeared many times. The rearrangement links TRBV25-1 to TRBJ2-2; possibly TRBD2 for D (7 bases). Trimming removed 7 bases from V and 4 bases from J, with 13 bases in between. The CDR3 sequence is 14 residues long. Germline CDR1 reads MGHDK; CDR2 reads SYGVNS. The CDR3 sequence is CASTPGGRTGELFF. The CDR3 bases are TGTGCCAGCACCCCCGGGGGGCGCACCGGGGAGCTGTTTTTT. The variable domain in full, with the rest retrieved from reference TRBV25-1 and TRBJ2-2, is EADIYQTPRYLVIGTGKKITLECSQTMGHDKMYWYQQDPGMELHLIHYSYGVNSTEKGDLSSESTVSRIRTEHFPLTLESARPSHTSQYLCASTPGGRTGELFFGEGSRLTVL.

This clonotype is judged medium-sized (0.01 to 0.1%). The chain combines TRBV7-6 with TRBJ2-1; perhaps TRBD1 as D (5 bases). V was cut by 5 bases and J by 6 bases, with 8 bases left in between. The germline gives CDR1 SGHVS, CDR2 FNYEAQ. This CDR3 is built from 12 residues. The CDR3 protein is CASSGQINEQFF. CDR3 DNA: TGTGCCAGCAGCGGACAAATCAATGAGCAGTTCTTC.

This clonotype has at least ten counts. J is TRBJ2-1 and V is TRBV11-2, with 9 bases lining up with TRBD1. This CDR3 region has 15 residues. V was clipped by 3 bases and J by 5 bases; unmatched bases: 5. Germline loops: CDR1 SGHAT, CDR2 FQNNGV. This CDR3 is CASSFPRTGDNEQFF. Written as DNA, the CDR3 is TGTGCCAGCAGCTTTCCGAGGACAGGGGACAATGAGCAGTTCTTC.

Concerning this clonotype itself: A much larger clone differs by one base, so this may be a read error. The CDR3 protein is CASSQGVRTGAFF. As DNA, the CDR3 is TGTGCCAGCAGCCAGGGGGTGAGAACTGGAGCTTTCTTT. The rearrangement links TRBV27 to TRBJ1-1, with 7 nucleotides matching TRBD1. CDR3 size: 13 residues. From germline, CDR1 is MNHEY and CDR2 SMNVEV (reference sequence).

This clonotype was counted many times. V usage is TRBV13 and J usage is TRBJ2-3; D is ambiguous. The CDR3 extends over 12 amino acids. Germline V gene data show CDR1 as PRHDT and CDR2 as FYEKMQ (reference sequence). V dropped 3 bases and J dropped 6 bases, with 7 bases sitting between them. CDR3 bases: TGTGCCAGCAGCTTTAGTCCGGATACGCAGTATTTT. This translates into CASSFSPDTQYF.

This clonotype was observed many times. This sequence joins TRBV6-6 and TRBJ2-5, with unresolved D. Germline CDR1 and CDR2: MNHNY and SVGAGI (reference sequence). Trimming shortened V by 5 bases and J by 3 bases, and 19 bases separated the two germline ends. The CDR3 contains 16 residues. CDR3 sequence reads: CASSHPRTEEKETQYF. CDR3 coding DNA: TGTGCCAGCAGTCACCCCCGGACGGAAGAAAAAGAGACCCAGTACTTC.

This clonotype came up many times. The V call is TRBV7-2, the J call TRBJ2-3, with a possible D match to TRBD2 (5 bases). Trimming pared 5 bases from V and 2 bases from J, leaving 17 bases between. CDR1 and CDR2 (germline): SGHTA, FQGNSA. The CDR3 length is 16 residues. The DNA for the CDR3 is TGTGCCAGCAGCCCCCTTGGAGCGGAGATCACAGATACGCAGTATTTT. This encodes CASSPLGAEITDTQYF.

The rearrangement joins TRBV20-1 to TRBJ1-5, with D unclear. The germline gives CDR1 DFQATT, CDR2 SNEGSKA (reference sequence). V lost 0 bases to trimming and J lost 1 base, with 7 bases between them. The CDR3 covers 14 residues. CDR3 region: CSARDGGSNQPQHF. CDR3 nucleotides: TGCAGTGCTAGAGACGGAGGCAGCAATCAGCCCCAGCATTTT.

This clonotype qualifies as medium-sized. The chain links TRBV5-1 to TRBJ2-1; 7 bases match TRBD1. The trim removed 5 bases at V and 8 bases at J, leaving 4 bases unmatched. Germline loops: CDR1 SGHRS, CDR2 YFSETQ. The CDR3 runs to 12 residues. CDR3 residues: CASSRGGHEQFF. CDR3 bases: TGCGCCAGCAGTCGAGGGGGCCATGAGCAGTTCTTC.

This clonotype showed up many times. J is TRBJ2-7 and V is TRBV6-5, with D possibly being TRBD1 or TRBD2 (5 bases each). This CDR3 comprises 15 residues. Trimming shortened V by 4 bases and J by 7 bases, and 20 bases separated the two germline ends. The germline V gene has CDR1 MNHEY and CDR2 SVGAGI. The CDR3 bases are TGTGCCAGCAGTTTGGCCGGGACGCCGGCCTGGGAGCAGTACTTC. Its translation is CASSLAGTPAWEQYF.

This clonotype was counted at least ten times. The chain is built from TRBV12-3 or TRBV12-4 and TRBJ2-3, with D uncertain. CDR3 length: 15 residues. Trimming cost V 5 bases and J 4 bases, with 16 bases left between them. The CDR3 loop is CASSALGYGADTQYF. The CDR3 nucleotides read TGTGCCAGCAGTGCCCTAGGGTATGGCGCAGATACGCAGTATTTT.